The 8 T cell receptor beta chains reported below all come from one sample, sequenced in a study of regulatory T cells in long-lasting Graves disease. This sample's time point: newly diagnosed GD, antithyroid drugs for less than 3 months. PBMC-extracted RNA yielded the TCR library. Through Arm-PCR of CDR3 regions and iRepertoire HTBI primers, TCR beta libraries were built. TCRdb fed the multiplex PCR reads into MiXCR, producing one record per CDR3 protein. In the table there are approximately 210,000 distinct CDR3 sequences, 15% to 20% of which are singletons. The specimen comprised peripheral blood mononuclear cells (PBMCs), sampled at new diagnosis, from a patient treated with antithyroid drugs. The receptors stem from a female donor with Graves disease.

The chain joins TRBV11-2 to TRBJ2-1; possible D gene TRBD1, 6 bases. Germline assignment: CDR1 SGHAT and CDR2 FQNNGV. The CDR3 consists of 15 residues. V lost 1 base and J lost 4, with 11 bases in between. In DNA, the CDR3 is TGTGCCAGCAGCTTAGGGCGAGGACAGTACAATGAGCAGTTCTTC. It codes for CASSLGRGQYNEQFF.

The chain links TRBV7-2 to TRBJ1-1; D gene uncertain. Germline V lookup: CDR1 SGHTA, CDR2 FQGNSA. The CDR3 has 12 residues. Trimming removed 5 bases from V and 0 bases from J, with 4 bases in between. The CDR3 nucleotides read TGTGCCAGCAGCACTCTGAACACTGAAGCTTTCTTT. Amino acids: CASSTLNTEAFF.

As for this clonotype: A read error is the likely source, as a far larger clone sits one nucleotide away. CDR3 sequence: CASSPAYGGDSYEQFF. The CDR3 region has the DNA TGTGCCAGCAGCCCTGCTTATGGGGGAGACTCCTACGAGCAGTTCTTC. The V gene is TRBV7-9, the J gene TRBJ2-7; possibly TRBD1 or TRBD2 for D (5 bases each). The DNA matches TRBJ2-1 better at its end, which makes the J call doubtful. In germline, CDR1 is SEHNR, CDR2 FQNEAQ (reference sequence). This CDR3 is 16 amino acids long.

This clonotype has a count of ten or more. The V call is TRBV15, the J call TRBJ2-1, with 8 bases aligning to TRBD2. V trimming: 5 bases; J trimming: 6 bases; junction bases outside the gene matches: 9. The germline gives CDR1 LNHNV, CDR2 YYDKDF (reference sequence). There are 15 residues in the CDR3. The CDR3, as DNA: TGTGCCACCAGCCCATCGGGGGGGAGAGCCAATGAGCAGTTCTTC. Its protein product is CATSPSGGRANEQFF.

The gene calls are TRBV2 and TRBJ1-1, with D perhaps TRBD1 (5 bases). The CDR3 totals 13 residues. V was pared by 3 bases and J by 7 bases, with 12 bases between. The germline gives CDR1 SNHLY, CDR2 FYNNEI. CDR3 protein: CASSEIGASEAFF. CDR3 nucleotide sequence: TGTGCCAGCAGTGAGATAGGGGCGAGTGAAGCTTTCTTT.

This clonotype was observed a few times. This chain joins TRBV29-1 and TRBJ1-2; D is possibly TRBD1 (6 bases). Germline V gives CDR1 SQVTM, CDR2 ANQGSEA. The CDR3 sequence is 13 residues long. Trimming shortened V by 6 bases and J by 1 base, and 12 bases separated the two germline ends. DNA for the CDR3: TGCAGCGTGGAGGAAGGGGGTAACTATGGCTACACCTTC. Translating it yields CSVEEGGNYGYTF.

This clonotype occurred many times. This chain's CDR3 is CASSEFKGDWVADTGELFF. For the CDR3, the DNA is TGTGCCAGCAGTGAATTCAAGGGGGATTGGGTTGCGGACACCGGGGAGCTGTTTTTT. The rearrangement joins TRBV25-1 to TRBJ2-2; a possible D gene is TRBD1 (6 bases). Germline CDR1 reads MGHDK; CDR2 reads SYGVNS. The CDR3 runs 19 residues. V shed 1 base and J shed 3 bases, with 21 bases lying between them. Full variable domain (rest looked up from reference TRBV25-1 and TRBJ2-2): EADIYQTPRYLVIGTGKKITLECSQTMGHDKMYWYQQDPGMELHLIHYSYGVNSTEKGDLSSESTVSRIRTEHFPLTLESARPSHTSQYLCASSEFKGDWVADTGELFFGEGSRLTVL.

This clonotype was recorded many times. This chain uses TRBV18 with TRBJ1-5; D is uncertain. The germline V gene encodes CDR1 KGHSH and CDR2 LQKENI. Trimming left V 5 bases short and J 2 bases short, with 16 bases between. The CDR3 sequence is 16 residues long. This CDR3 reads CASSAPGLIGNQPQHF. DNA for the CDR3: TGTGCCAGCTCAGCCCCGGGCCTAATAGGCAATCAGCCCCAGCATTTT.